This TCR beta chain was documented in a study of STAT5B mutations in CD4+ large granular lymphocyte leukemia. Control samples were healthy donors' buffy coats. Trimming took 7 bases from V and 4 from J, leaving 15 bases between them. The CDR3 is 14 amino acids. Germline CDR1 is SNHLY and CDR2 is FYNNEI. Here immunoSEQ multiplex PCR was the method, and the copy in TCRdb shows in-frame clones only, minus some. Here the sample spans over 20,000 clones, 80% to 85% being singletons. Study-wide points: Compared with healthy controls (2/35), patient top clones favored TRBV06 (8/27). Without putative leukemic clones, patient CD4-sorted repertoires remained more clonal than healthy CD4+ repertoires.

As for this clone: What it binds is unknown.

The chain links TRBV2 to TRBJ2-3, with TRBD1 as a possible D gene (5 bases). This TCR was recovered from a human donor in good health. Material for sequencing was CD4+ T cells from blood buffy coats. In DNA form, the CDR3 reads TGTGCCAGCAAAAACTCAGGGAACGCAGATACGCAGTATTTT. Translating gives CASKNSGNADTQYF.